This TCR beta chain was profiled in a study of T cell repertoires in cytomegalovirus infection. Study-wide results and caveats: The ex vivo response showed dominance by HLA-C-restricted CMV-specific TCR beta clonotypes.

From germline, CDR1 is SGHTA and CDR2 FQGNSA. J lost 3 bases, V lost 5 bases, and 3 bases had no gene match. CDR3 length: 14 amino acids. This clonotype was recorded a few times. Its specificity is not known. Using its own MiXCR run on the reads, TCRdb lists one record per CDR3 protein. The sample shows 450,000 to 650,000 distinct CDR3 sequences, roughly 43% of them seen only once. The material sequenced was cultured PBMCs, taken from culture after CMV antigen stimulation. The chain uses TRBV7-2 and TRBJ2-7, with 11 positions matching TRBD2. This sequence was found in a human donor in good health (CMV status not recorded). Some clones in this sample may be carry-over from other donors' samples. DNA of the CDR3: TGTGCCAGCAGCAAACTAGCGGGGGACTACGAGCAGTACTTC. Translated, it gives CASSKLAGDYEQYF.